Following are 2 T cell receptor beta chains from one sample sequenced in a study of blood T cells in healthy people across ages. Through a sample-barcoded 5' primer and a J-beta primer mix, a second PCR was run for roughly 6 to 12 cycles. TCRdb re-called the 5' RACE reads with MiXCR, one entry per CDR3 protein. The sample has some 1,800,000 distinct CDR3 sequences, approximately 40% seen once. Sequenced input: blood. These receptors came from a human donor in good health.

J is TRBJ2-1 and V is TRBV5-1, with 8 bases that match TRBD1. The CDR3 spans 12 residues. Trimming took 2 bases from V and 13 from J; bases not matched to a gene: 5. Looked up from germline, CDR1 is SGHRS and CDR2 is YFSETQ. The DNA for the CDR3 is TGCGCCAGCAGCTTTTCCGGGACAGGTCAGTTCTTC. It yields the protein CASSFSGTGQFF.

The rearrangement links TRBV6-4 to TRBJ1-5; 8 bases map to TRBD1. This CDR3 is 15 amino acids long. The germline V gene has CDR1 MRHNA and CDR2 SNTAGT. The J segment lost 3 bases and the V segment lost 9 bases, leaving 10 bases of the junction unmatched. The CDR3 sequence: CASVGTGGDNQPQHF. The CDR3 DNA reads TGTGCCAGTGTGGGAACAGGGGGTGACAATCAGCCCCAGCATTTT.